Each of the 25 T cell receptor beta chains below was sequenced from the same sample in a study of shared clonotypes between healthy human individuals (dated by TCRdb to the early 2020s). The library was obtained by the immunoSEQ multiplex PCR assay. TCRdb took this table from immuneACCESS and kept in-frame rearrangements with V and J called. Such tables lack part of the clones; where checked against another copy, unresolved V genes explain under half of the gap, and the rest is unexplained. The sample table holds nearly 2 million clones, of which approximately 94% were seen once. The ten most abundant clones make up less than 1.5% of the sample. CD8 naive samples consisted of CD45RO-negative cells that were positively selected for CCR7, yielding a CD45RA+CCR7+ population without TemRA cells. The sample taken for sequencing was naive CD8+ T cells sorted from blood. Sample cell subset or site, as interpreted from the label and publication: CD45RA+CCR7+. The receptors here all came from a man aged 18 to 35 in good health.

About this clone itself: Other DNA sequences in the same sample also yield this CDR3. The chain couples TRBV11-2 to TRBJ2-7; D is uncertain. This CDR3 has 12 amino acids. Germline CDR1 and CDR2: SGHAT and FQNNGV. The germline V and J ends were trimmed by 4 bases and 4 bases, with 8 bases remaining between them. The DNA of the CDR3 is TGTGCCAGCAGCTGGGCGCCTTACGAGCAGTACTTC. Translated: CASSWAPYEQYF.

This chain connects TRBV13 to TRBJ2-3, with D possibly matching TRBD2 (6 bases). The germline V gene has CDR1 PRHDT and CDR2 FYEKMQ (reference sequence). V was clipped by 1 base and J by 0 bases, with 8 bases between them. The CDR3 covers 15 residues. This CDR3 reads CASSLEGLSTDTQYF. For the CDR3, the DNA is TGTGCCAGCAGCTTAGAGGGACTTAGCACAGATACGCAGTATTTT. Using reference TRBV13 and TRBJ2-3 for the parts outside the CDR3, the full variable domain is AAGVIQSPRHLIKEKRETATLKCYPIPRHDTVYWYQQGPGQDPQFLISFYEKMQSDKGSIPDRFSAQQFSDYHSELNMSSLELGDSALYFCASSLEGLSTDTQYFGPGTRLTVL.

V is TRBV15 and J is TRBJ2-1; tentative D call: TRBD1 (6 bases). Germline CDR1 and CDR2: LNHNV and YYDKDF (reference sequence). V was trimmed by 5 bases and J by 4 bases, leaving 15 bases between them. The CDR3 runs 15 residues. Here the CDR3 reads CATSWAGTPYNEQFF. The CDR3 region has the DNA TGTGCCACCAGCTGGGCCGGGACACCATACAATGAGCAGTTCTTC.

The rearrangement links TRBV13 to TRBJ2-2; the D gene is possibly TRBD2 (7 bases). V lost 4 bases, J lost 2 bases, and 11 bases lay in between. The CDR3 loop spans 15 amino acids. CDR1 and CDR2 (germline): PRHDT, FYEKMQ (reference sequence). The chain's CDR3 is CASSSAGTNTGELFF. CDR3 bases: TGTGCCAGCAGCTCAGCGGGGACAAACACCGGGGAGCTGTTTTTT.

This clone was observed a few times. This chain joins TRBV11-2 and TRBJ1-1; D unresolved. CDR3 length: 12 amino acids. CDR1 is SGHAT and CDR2 is FQNNGV in the germline V gene. Trimming shortened V by 0 bases and J by 11 bases, and 10 bases separated the two germline ends. CDR3 nucleotide sequence: TGTGCCAGCAGCTTAGATCGGGTGGCCGCTTTCTTT. This encodes CASSLDRVAAFF.

CDR3 in amino acids: CASSFPGPDKYNEQFF. The DNA for the CDR3 is TGTGCCAGCAGTTTCCCGGGGCCAGACAAATACAATGAGCAGTTCTTC. The V and J genes are TRBV28 and TRBJ2-1; D may match TRBD1 or TRBD2 (5 bases each). Trimming pared 3 bases from V and 4 bases from J, leaving 16 bases between. The CDR3 spans 16 residues. Per the germline V gene, CDR1 is MDHEN and CDR2 is SYDVKM. Full variable domain (rest looked up from reference TRBV28 and TRBJ2-1): DVKVTQSSRYLVKRTGEKVFLECVQDMDHENMFWYRQDPGLGLRLIYFSYDVKMKEKGDIPEGYSVSREKKERFSLILESASTNQTSMYLCASSFPGPDKYNEQFFGPGTRLTVL.

In this sample, this clone turned up a few times. The rearrangement joins TRBV6-6 to TRBJ1-1, with TRBD1 as a possible D gene (5 bases). V dropped 7 bases and J dropped 6 bases, with 12 bases sitting between them. The CDR3 totals 12 residues. The germline V gene encodes CDR1 MNHNY and CDR2 SVGAGI (reference sequence). CDR3 nucleotides: TGTGCCAGCACCTTCCAAGGGGCTGAAGCTTTCTTT. Translation gives CASTFQGAEAFF.

The V and J genes are TRBV6-5 and TRBJ2-7, with D tentatively TRBD2 (5 bases). This CDR3 contains 13 residues. The V end was cut by 0 bases, the J end by 6 bases, with 9 bases between. Looked up from germline, CDR1 is MNHEY and CDR2 is SVGAGI. DNA for the CDR3: TGTGCCAGCAGTTACTCGAGAGGGTCCGAGCAGTACTTC. It codes for CASSYSRGSEQYF.

Comments on this clone: The limits of the CDR3 on the DNA are not certain, so only TCRdb's listed CDR3 is given. This chain links TRBV5-5 with TRBJ1-1. The germline gives CDR1 SGHKS, CDR2 YYEKEE (reference sequence). The CDR3 is made up of 13 amino acids, end residues included. CDR3: CASSFWQWAEAFF.

The V and J genes are TRBV30 and TRBJ1-6; the match to TRBD1 covers 7 bases. The CDR3 has 13 residues. The germline V gene encodes CDR1 GTSNPN and CDR2 SVGIG (reference sequence). V lost 5 bases, J lost 6 bases, and 4 bases stayed unmatched. The CDR3 coding sequence is TGTGCCTGGGCCGGGACAGTTAATTCACCCCTCCACTTT. This translates into CAWAGTVNSPLHF.

J is TRBJ2-7 and V is TRBV27; tentative D call: TRBD2 (6 bases). V gave up 5 bases and J gave up 3 bases, with 17 bases separating them. CDR3 size: 15 residues. CDR1 MNHEY and CDR2 SMNVEV come from the germline V gene (reference sequence). The CDR3 region is CASSRTPGLHYEQYF. As DNA, the CDR3 is TGTGCCAGCAGTCGTACCCCGGGACTTCACTACGAGCAGTACTTC.

This chain connects TRBV11-2 to TRBJ2-7, with D possibly being TRBD2 (5 bases). The CDR3 is 14 residues long. Trimming took 2 bases from V and 2 from J, leaving 10 bases between them. Germline values: CDR1 SGHAT, CDR2 FQNNGV. The CDR3 region is CASSLLAGTYEQYF. The CDR3 coding sequence is TGTGCCAGCAGCTTACTAGCCGGGACCTACGAGCAGTACTTC.

Comment on this clone: This sample includes further DNA sequences coding for the same CDR3. V gene TRBV7-9 combines with J gene TRBJ2-1; D remains ambiguous. V gave up 9 bases and J gave up 0 bases, with 12 bases separating them. Germline CDR1 and CDR2: SEHNR and FQNEAQ (reference sequence). The CDR3 is 14 residues long. The CDR3 region is CASSPLSSYNEQFF. The CDR3 DNA follows: TGTGCCAGTTCCCCCTTGAGCTCCTACAATGAGCAGTTCTTC.

The rearrangement links TRBV9 to TRBJ2-1; D possibly uses TRBD1 or TRBD2 (5 bases each). V lost 5 bases to trimming and J lost 6 bases, with 15 bases between them. The CDR3 length is 14 residues. Germline V gives CDR1 SGDLS, CDR2 YYNGEE. In DNA form, the CDR3 reads TGTGCCAGCAGGTCGCAGGGCGGGCGCAATGAGCAGTTCTTC. This sequence encodes CASRSQGGRNEQFF.

The chain combines TRBV27 with TRBJ2-1; perhaps TRBD2 as D (6 bases). V lost 4 bases to trimming and J lost 7 bases, with 17 bases between them. This CDR3 is built from 15 residues. Germline V gene lookup returns CDR1 MNHEY and CDR2 SMNVEV (reference sequence). DNA of the CDR3: TGTGCCAGCAGTTCTGGGGGTGCGGCGGGGAATGAGCAGTTCTTC. It specifies CASSSGGAAGNEQFF.

The chain uses TRBV15 and TRBJ2-7, with D perhaps assigned TRBD1 or TRBD2 (6 bases each). This CDR3 contains 17 residues. V was clipped by 4 bases and J by 3 bases, with 22 bases between them. The germline V gene encodes CDR1 LNHNV and CDR2 YYDKDF (reference sequence). Written as DNA, the CDR3 is TGTGCCACCAGCACAGGACTACAGGGTTCTAGCTTCTACGAGCAGTACTTC. Its translation is CATSTGLQGSSFYEQYF. Full variable domain (rest looked up from reference TRBV15 and TRBJ2-7): DAMVIQNPRYQVTQFGKPVTLSCSQTLNHNVMYWYQQKSSQAPKLLFHYYDKDFNNEADTPDNFQSRRPNTSFCFLDIRSPGLGDTAMYLCATSTGLQGSSFYEQYFGPGTRLTVT.

As to this clone: The sample contains more than one DNA sequence encoding this CDR3. The chain joins TRBV6-5 to TRBJ1-5; no clear D. The V end lost 4 bases, the J end lost 6 bases, and 7 bases lay between the germline ends. CDR1 and CDR2 (germline): MNHEY, SVGAGI. The CDR3 covers 12 residues. The CDR3 is CASSSEGQPQHF. Here the CDR3 DNA reads TGTGCCAGCAGTTCCGAAGGTCAGCCCCAGCATTTT.

The chain is built from TRBV11-1 and TRBJ2-5; TRBD2 matches at 14 bases. Germline loops: CDR1 SGHAT, CDR2 FQDESV (reference sequence). V dropped 6 bases and J dropped 5; count of bases not matched to a gene: 5. The CDR3 sequence is 15 residues long. The CDR3 nucleotides are TGTGCCAGCAGTACCGGGACTAGCGGGGGCGAGACCCAGTACTTC. This gives the protein CASSTGTSGGETQYF.

This clone was found a few times. The J gene is TRBJ1-5, the V gene TRBV15; no clear D gene. Germline CDR1 reads LNHNV; CDR2 reads YYDKDF (reference sequence). Trimming removed 0 bases at V and 7 bases at J, with 13 bases between. The CDR3 loop spans 15 amino acids. The CDR3 reads CATSRERGSLQPQHF. CDR3 nucleotides: TGTGCCACCAGCAGAGAGCGTGGTAGTTTACAGCCCCAGCATTTT. The full variable domain, in which reference TRBV15 and TRBJ1-5 provide the parts outside the CDR3, is DAMVIQNPRYQVTQFGKPVTLSCSQTLNHNVMYWYQQKSSQAPKLLFHYYDKDFNNEADTPDNFQSRRPNTSFCFLDIRSPGLGDTAMYLCATSRERGSLQPQHFGDGTRLSIL.

V gene TRBV27 combines with J gene TRBJ2-7, with a weak D call TRBD1 (5 bases). Trimming shortened V by 2 bases and J by 5 bases, and 13 bases separated the two germline ends. The CDR3 is made up of 14 amino acids. CDR1 and CDR2 from the germline V gene are MNHEY and SMNVEV (reference sequence). CDR3 residues: CASSLGAARNEQYF. In nucleotides, the CDR3 is TGTGCCAGCAGTTTAGGGGCAGCTCGCAACGAGCAGTACTTC.

This chain uses TRBV6-1 with TRBJ2-1; the D is unclear. The CDR3 loop spans 14 amino acids. Germline values: CDR1 MNHNS, CDR2 SASEGT. Trimming shortened V by 2 bases and J by 7 bases, and 12 bases separated the two germline ends. CDR3 bases: TGTGCCAGCAGTGAAACAAACTTGGCGAATGAGCAGTTCTTC. It yields the protein CASSETNLANEQFF.

This chain connects TRBV6-5 to TRBJ1-1; TRBD1 is a possible D gene (6 bases). This CDR3 is 13 amino acids long. The V end lost 5 bases, the J end lost 4 bases, and 11 bases lay between the germline ends. Per the germline V gene, CDR1 is MNHEY and CDR2 is SVGAGI. For the CDR3, the DNA is TGTGCCAGCAGTGAAGGGGGGGGCACTGAAGCTTTCTTT. This codes for CASSEGGGTEAFF.

J is TRBJ1-2 and V is TRBV7-9, with a weak D call TRBD1 (5 bases). This CDR3 region has 16 residues. The germline V and J ends were trimmed by 5 bases and 6 bases, with 22 bases remaining between them. Germline V CDR1 and CDR2: SEHNR, FQNEAQ (reference sequence). CDR3 coding DNA: TGTGCCAGCAGCCCTACATTGAGCGATGAAGGGGATGGCTACACCTTC. Amino acid sequence: CASSPTLSDEGDGYTF. Full variable domain (outside the CDR3, taken from reference TRBV7-9 and TRBJ1-2): DTGVSQNPRHKITKRGQNVTFRCDPISEHNRLYWYRQTLGQGPEFLTYFQNEAQLEKSRLLSDRFSAERPKGSFSTLEIQRTEQGDSAMYLCASSPTLSDEGDGYTFGSGTRLTVV.

CDR3 bases: TGCATCAAGGGTTCGGGGCCTAAGGGAAATCAGCCCCAGCATTTT. Protein: CIKGSGPKGNQPQHF. The chain employs TRBV29-1 and TRBJ1-5, with a tentative D call TRBD1 (5 bases). The CDR3 is 15 amino acids. CDR1 is SQVTM and CDR2 is ANQGSEA in the germline V gene.

The gene calls are TRBV9 and TRBJ2-3; D may be TRBD2 (7 bases). CDR3 size: 13 residues. V lost 6 bases, J lost 3 bases, and 11 bases lay in between. Per germline, CDR1 SGDLS and CDR2 YYNGEE. This CDR3 is CASNGGATDTQYF. The CDR3 DNA sequence: TGTGCCAGCAATGGGGGGGCAACAGATACGCAGTATTTT.